A selection of T cell receptor beta chains follows, all from one sample in a study of blood T cell repertoires in COVID-19. TCRdb keeps only in-frame clones here, not all; method: immunoSEQ multiplex PCR. Seen here are around 94,000 clones, approximately 86% observed once, and the top ten hold approximately 5.4%. The specimen sequenced was peripheral blood. These receptor sequences come from a woman aged 45 to 65 with COVID-19, enrolled during active disease. CDR3s include the opening cysteine and the closing phenylalanine or tryptophan. A D gene is named only where the DNA matches it firmly. Size is omitted from some rows. Given values are once, few, many or a class for expanded clones.

D gene | clone size | J gene | V gene | CDR3 DNA | CDR3 protein
TRBD1 | . | TRBJ2-7 | TRBV4-1 | TGCGCCAGCAGCCAAACAGGGGGCTACGAGCAGTACTTC | CASSQTGGYEQYF
TRBD1 | . | TRBJ1-1 | TRBV5-1 | TGCGCCAGCAGCTTAGGGACAGCTGAACTCGCTGAAGCTTTCTTT | CASSLGTAELAEAFF
TRBD1 | . | TRBJ2-2 | TRBV5-1 | TGCGCCAGCAGCTTGCGCCAGGGGGCATCAGGGGAGCTGTTTTTT | CASSLRQGASGELFF
TRBD2 | once | TRBJ2-3 | TRBV6-4 | TGTGCCAGCAGTGCTAGCGGGGGGGGCACAGATACGCAGTATTTT | CASSASGGGTDTQYF
. | . | TRBJ2-2 | TRBV2 | TGTGCCAGCAGTGAAGGTCCGGGGAACACCGGGGAGCTGTTTTTT | CASSEGPGNTGELFF
. | . | TRBJ2-3 | TRBV7-9 | TGTGCCAGCAGCTTCGGGGGAGGCACAGATACGCAGTATTTT | CASSFGGGTDTQYF
. | once | TRBJ1-1 | TRBV5-6 | TGTGCCAGCAGCTTTACGGGCCGGGGGATGAACACTGAAGCTTTCTTT | CASSFTGRGMNTEAFF
TRBD2 | once | TRBJ2-3 | TRBV7-2 | TGTGCCAGCAGCTTAGGCGGCGGGGGGGCAGGTACGCAGTATTTT | CASSLGGGGAGTQYF
. | . | TRBJ2-7 | TRBV29-1 | TGCAGCGTTGCCCGACAGGAGTCTAACGAGCAGTACTTC | CSVARQESNEQYF
. | . | TRBJ2-7 | TRBV2 | TGTGCCAGCAGTGGCAGGGGCCGTCTTCGAAGCTCCTACGAGCAGTACTTC | CASSGRGRLRSSYEQYF
. | . | TRBJ2-1 | TRBV9 | TGTGCCAGCAGCGTAGCTACGAGGCCGCTCAATGAGCAGTTCTTC | CASSVATRPLNEQFF
. | . | TRBJ1-3 | TRBV9 | TGTGCCAGCAGCTCCGGGGGTACTGGAAACACCATATATTTT | CASSSGGTGNTIYF
. | . | TRBJ2-3 | TRBV27 | TGTGCCAGCAGGGCTAGCTTCCCAGATACGCAGTATTTT | CASRASFPDTQYF
TRBD1 | few | TRBJ1-1 | TRBV7-9 | TGTGCCAGCAGCTTAGCGGGACAGGGAGGAACTGAAGCTTTCTTT | CASSLAGQGGTEAFF
. | . | TRBJ2-1 | TRBV14 | TGTGCCAGCAGCCAAGTGAACACCTACAATGAGCAGTTCTTC | CASSQVNTYNEQFF
. | . | TRBJ2-3 | TRBV19 | TGTGCCAGTAATCCCCAAGGGGGTCGGACGCAGTATTTT | CASNPQGGRTQYF
TRBD1 | . | TRBJ2-7 | TRBV11-2 | TGTGCCAGCAGCCTACCCGACAGGGCCTCCTACGAGCAGTACTTC | CASSLPDRASYEQYF
. | few | TRBJ2-7 | TRBV28 | TGTGCCAGCAGTGCAGGCCGTACCTACGAGCAGTACTTC | CASSAGRTYEQYF
. | . | TRBJ2-5 | TRBV5-6 | TGTGCCAGCAGCTTGGCAGGGCCCGAGACCCAGTACTTC | CASSLAGPETQYF
. | . | TRBJ2-7 | TRBV21-1 | TGTGCCAGCAGCAAAGCCCAGGGGTACCCCTACGAGCAGTACTTC | CASSKAQGYPYEQYF
. | few | TRBJ1-2 | TRBV6-6 | TGTGCCAGCAGACCATCGGACAGAGTCAATGGCTACACCTTC | CASRPSDRVNGYTF
TRBD1 | . | TRBJ2-7 | TRBV19 | TGTGCCAGTAGTCCAGAGGGACAGGGTACCAACGAGCAGTACTTC | CASSPEGQGTNEQYF
. | . | TRBJ1-1 | TRBV9 | TGTGCCAGCAGCGTAGCGGGACATAACACTGAAGCTTTCTTT | CASSVAGHNTEAFF
TRBD2 | . | TRBJ2-7 | TRBV30 | TGTGCCTGGAGTGTTCCCGGGGGGGCGTACGAGCAGTACTTC | CAWSVPGGAYEQYF
TRBD1 | . | TRBJ2-2 | TRBV6-6 | TGTGCCAGCAGTCGAGACAGGGACACCGGGGAGCTGTTTTTT | CASSRDRDTGELFF
TRBD1 | . | TRBJ2-3 | TRBV24-1 | TGTGCCACCAGCGACAACGCCGGGACAGGTCCAAATACGCAGTATTTT | CATSDNAGTGPNTQYF
TRBD2 | . | TRBJ2-7 | TRBV5-6 | TGTGCCAGCAGCAAACCGGGACTAGCGGGGGGGCCTTTCTCCGAGCAGTACTTC | CASSKPGLAGGPFSEQYF